The clone carrying this TCR beta chain occurred many times. These data originate in a study of early T cells in non-severe SARS-CoV-2 infection. Study in general: RNA in bulk from unsorted whole blood was sequenced, and chains were unpaired.

Attachment of unique molecular identifiers was made to individual cDNA molecules. TCRdb recomputed calls from the 5' RACE reads with MiXCR, one row per CDR3 protein. The table includes tens of thousands of distinct CDR3 sequences, 8% to 10% detected once. V was pared by 2 bases and J by 2 bases, with 10 bases between. The CDR3 runs to 14 residues. Germline CDR1 and CDR2: SGHRS and YFSETQ. This chain joins TRBV5-1 and TRBJ1-1; D unresolved. This TCR was sampled from an adult who was a healthcare worker with PCR-confirmed SARS-CoV-2 infection or an uninfected control (not recorded which). Sequencing input: whole blood. The CDR3 reads CASSLLIGNTEAFF. The CDR3 DNA reads as TGCGCCAGCAGCTTACTGATCGGAAACACTGAAGCTTTCTTT.